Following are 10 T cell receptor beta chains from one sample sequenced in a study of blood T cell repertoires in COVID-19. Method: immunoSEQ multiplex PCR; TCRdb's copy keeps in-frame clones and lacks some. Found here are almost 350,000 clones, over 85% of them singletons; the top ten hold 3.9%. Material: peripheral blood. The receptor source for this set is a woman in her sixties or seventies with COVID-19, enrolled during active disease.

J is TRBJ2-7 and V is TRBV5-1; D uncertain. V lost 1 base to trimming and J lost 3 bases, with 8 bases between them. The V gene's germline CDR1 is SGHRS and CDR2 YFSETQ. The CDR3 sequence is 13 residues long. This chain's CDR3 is CASSLTSGYEQYF. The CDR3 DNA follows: TGCGCCAGCAGCTTGACCTCCGGCTACGAGCAGTACTTC.

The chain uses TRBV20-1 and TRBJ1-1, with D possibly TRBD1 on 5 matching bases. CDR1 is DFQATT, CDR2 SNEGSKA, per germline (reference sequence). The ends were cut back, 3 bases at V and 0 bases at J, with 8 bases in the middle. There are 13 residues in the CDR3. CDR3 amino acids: CSASQGLNTEAFF. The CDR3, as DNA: TGCAGTGCTAGTCAGGGTCTGAACACTGAAGCTTTCTTT.

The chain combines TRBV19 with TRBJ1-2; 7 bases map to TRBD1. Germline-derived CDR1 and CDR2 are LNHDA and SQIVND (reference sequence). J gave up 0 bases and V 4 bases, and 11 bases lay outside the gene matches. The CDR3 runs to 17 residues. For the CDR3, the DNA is TGTGCCAGTAGTAGCGTCCGGGACAGCCTAGCTAACTATGGCTACACCTTC. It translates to CASSSVRDSLANYGYTF.

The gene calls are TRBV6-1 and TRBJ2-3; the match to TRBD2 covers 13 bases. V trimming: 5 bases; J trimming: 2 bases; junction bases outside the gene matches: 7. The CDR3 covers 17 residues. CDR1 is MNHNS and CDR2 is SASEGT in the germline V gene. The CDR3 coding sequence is TGTGCCAGCAGTAAAGGACTAGCGGGGGCCTACACAGATACGCAGTATTTT. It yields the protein CASSKGLAGAYTDTQYF.

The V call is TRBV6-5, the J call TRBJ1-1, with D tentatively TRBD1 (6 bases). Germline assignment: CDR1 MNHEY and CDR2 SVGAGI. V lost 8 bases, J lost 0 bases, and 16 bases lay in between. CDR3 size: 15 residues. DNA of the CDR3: TGTGCCAGCTCCCTGGGGGACACCGTGAACACTGAAGCTTTCTTT. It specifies CASSLGDTVNTEAFF.

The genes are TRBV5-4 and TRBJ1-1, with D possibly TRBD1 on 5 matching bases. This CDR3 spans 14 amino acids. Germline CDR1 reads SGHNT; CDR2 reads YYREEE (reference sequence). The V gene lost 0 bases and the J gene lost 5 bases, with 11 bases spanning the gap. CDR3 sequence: CASSLALRDTEAFF. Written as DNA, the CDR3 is TGTGCCAGCAGCTTGGCCCTCAGGGATACTGAAGCTTTCTTT.

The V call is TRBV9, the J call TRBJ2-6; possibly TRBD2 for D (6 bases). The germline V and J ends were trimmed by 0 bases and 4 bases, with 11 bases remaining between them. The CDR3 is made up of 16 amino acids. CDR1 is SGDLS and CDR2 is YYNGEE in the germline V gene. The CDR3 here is CASSVGGGAGANVLTF. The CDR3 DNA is TGTGCCAGCAGCGTAGGGGGAGGTGCAGGGGCCAACGTCCTGACTTTC.

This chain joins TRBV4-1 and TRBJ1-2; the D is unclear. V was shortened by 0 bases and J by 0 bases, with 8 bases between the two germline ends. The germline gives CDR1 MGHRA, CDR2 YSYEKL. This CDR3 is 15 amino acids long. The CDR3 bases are TGCGCCAGCAGCCAAGAGGGTGCGGCTAACTATGGCTACACCTTC. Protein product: CASSQEGAANYGYTF.

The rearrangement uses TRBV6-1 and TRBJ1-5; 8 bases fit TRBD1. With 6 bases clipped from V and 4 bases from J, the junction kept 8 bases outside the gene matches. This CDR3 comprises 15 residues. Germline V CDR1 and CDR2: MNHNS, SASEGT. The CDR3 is CASRRTGGGNQPQHF. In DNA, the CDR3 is TGTGCCAGCAGGCGAACAGGGGGAGGGAATCAGCCCCAGCATTTT.

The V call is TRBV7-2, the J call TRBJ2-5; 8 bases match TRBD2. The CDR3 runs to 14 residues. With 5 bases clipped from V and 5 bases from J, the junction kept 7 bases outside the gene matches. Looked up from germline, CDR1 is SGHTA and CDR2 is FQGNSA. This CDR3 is CASSATGGPETQYF. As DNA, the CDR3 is TGTGCCAGCAGCGCAACGGGGGGGCCGGAGACCCAGTACTTC.